Below, 14 T cell receptor beta chains from the same sample are listed, as sequenced in a study of blood T cell repertoires in COVID-19 (TCRdb year 2020). To prepare the library, the immunoSEQ multiplex PCR assay was applied. In its TCRdb copy, this immuneACCESS table keeps in-frame sequences only and misses some clones. Where compared with another copy, unresolved V genes explain less than half of these, and the others have no known cause. For this sample the table gives 13,000 or so clones, of which around 88% were detected only once. The ten largest clones take up approximately 50% of the sample. Sample: peripheral blood. All receptors derive from an elderly man with acute or convalescent COVID-19.

The chain couples TRBV7-2 to TRBJ2-3; tentatively, D is TRBD2 (5 bases). This CDR3 has 13 amino acids. V lost 1 base to trimming and J lost 8 bases, with 10 bases between them. Germline lookup yields CDR1 SGHTA and CDR2 FQGNSA. CDR3 coding DNA: TGTGCCAGCAGCTTAGATTTTGGAGGTACGCAGTATTTT. The encoded protein is CASSLDFGGTQYF.

The chain combines TRBV7-9 with TRBJ1-3; a possible D gene is TRBD1 (6 bases). This CDR3 contains 16 residues. Deletions cut 4 bases from V and 0 bases from J, with 13 bases between. Germline V CDR1 and CDR2: SEHNR, FQNEAQ (reference sequence). The CDR3 is CASSSRGGVSGNTIYF. In DNA form, the CDR3 reads TGTGCCAGCAGCTCGAGGGGGGGCGTCTCTGGAAACACCATATATTTT.

The rearrangement uses TRBV5-5 and TRBJ2-3; no reliable D call. V was clipped by 0 bases and J by 4 bases, with 6 bases between them. The germline V gene has CDR1 SGHKS and CDR2 YYEKEE (reference sequence). The length of the CDR3 is 13 residues. The CDR3 is CASSLGAADTQYF. The CDR3 DNA reads as TGTGCCAGCAGCTTGGGAGCTGCAGATACGCAGTATTTT. Full variable domain (rest looked up from reference TRBV5-5 and TRBJ2-3): DAGVTQSPTHLIKTRGQQVTLRCSPISGHKSVSWYQQVLGQGPQFIFQYYEKEERGRGNFPDRFSARQFPNYSSELNVNALLLGDSALYLCASSLGAADTQYFGPGTRLTVL.

The CDR3 reads CASSLGGTGYYEQYF. CDR3 in DNA: TGCGCCAGCAGCTTGGGGGGGACAGGGTACTACGAGCAGTACTTC. The chain carries TRBV5-1 and TRBJ2-7; 9 bases map to TRBD1. Trimming removed 0 bases from V and 3 bases from J; junction bases left unmatched: 4. The CDR3 totals 15 residues. Germline V gene lookup returns CDR1 SGHRS and CDR2 YFSETQ.

J is TRBJ1-2 and V is TRBV4-1; D may be TRBD1 (6 bases). Germline CDR1 MGHRA, CDR2 YSYEKL. V was pared by 1 base and J by 1 base, with 13 bases between. This CDR3 has 16 residues. The CDR3 here is CASSQAGTGSNYGYTF. The CDR3 DNA reads TGCGCCAGCAGCCAAGCAGGTACAGGGAGTAACTATGGCTACACCTTC.

The gene calls are TRBV5-6 and TRBJ1-2; D is unresolved. Germline values: CDR1 SGHDT, CDR2 YYEEEE. This CDR3 comprises 12 residues. The ends were cut back, 2 bases at V and 8 bases at J, with 10 bases in the middle. The CDR3 DNA reads as TGTGCCAGCAGCTTCCAGGAGGGCGGCTACACCTTC. Protein product: CASSFQEGGYTF.

This chain uses TRBV18 with TRBJ1-4; 7 bases are shared with TRBD1. The CDR3 is 15 residues long. The J segment lost 4 bases and the V segment lost 2 bases, leaving 4 bases of the junction unmatched. Germline CDR1 is KGHSH and CDR2 is LQKENI. The CDR3 loop reads CASSPAGQFNEKLFF. The CDR3 region has the DNA TGTGCCAGCTCACCAGCGGGACAGTTTAATGAAAAACTGTTTTTT. Looking up the rest from reference TRBV18 and TRBJ1-4 gives the full variable domain: NAGVMQNPRHLVRRRGQEARLRCSPMKGHSHVYWYRQLPEEGLKFMVYLQKENIIDESGMPKERFSAEFPKEGPSILRIQQVVRGDSAAYFCASSPAGQFNEKLFFGSGTQLSVL.

The chain is built from TRBV5-4 and TRBJ1-1; 7 bases align to TRBD1. V lost 4 bases, J lost 1 base, and 4 bases stayed unmatched. CDR1 is SGHNT, CDR2 YYREEE, per germline (reference sequence). The CDR3 runs to 14 residues. This CDR3 is CASSPGQRNTEAFF. CDR3 coding DNA: TGTGCCAGCAGCCCGGGACAGAGGAACACTGAAGCTTTCTTT.

The genes are TRBV18 and TRBJ2-2; 10 nucleotides match TRBD2. CDR1 and CDR2 from the germline V gene are KGHSH and LQKENI. This CDR3 contains 17 residues. The junction had 9 bases not matched to a gene; V was cut back by 1 base and J by 7 bases. CDR3 in amino acids: CASSPRLASGSGGELFF. In DNA form, the CDR3 reads TGTGCCAGCTCACCACGGTTGGCTAGCGGGAGTGGCGGGGAGCTGTTTTTT. The variable domain in full, completed from reference TRBV18 and TRBJ2-2, reads NAGVMQNPRHLVRRRGQEARLRCSPMKGHSHVYWYRQLPEEGLKFMVYLQKENIIDESGMPKERFSAEFPKEGPSILRIQQVVRGDSAAYFCASSPRLASGSGGELFFGEGSRLTVL.

The J gene is TRBJ2-1, the V gene TRBV20-1; 10 positions match TRBD2. Germline assignment: CDR1 DFQATT and CDR2 SNEGSKA (reference sequence). Losses at the gene ends were 3 bases for V and 10 bases for J; bases not matched to a gene: 15. This CDR3 is built from 16 residues. The CDR3 DNA follows: TGCAGTGCTAGTCATGAGGCTACTAGCGGGAATAGGGAGCAGTTCTTC. Protein: CSASHEATSGNREQFF.

The chain carries TRBV7-3 and TRBJ2-7, with 7 bases fitting TRBD1. The CDR3 contains 12 residues. The germline V gene has CDR1 SGHTA and CDR2 FQGTGA. V lost 5 bases to trimming and J lost 7 bases; unmatched junction nucleotides: 5. The CDR3 DNA is TGTGCCAGCAGCCTGACAGGGCAAGAGCAGTACTTC. Protein: CASSLTGQEQYF. The entire variable domain, with the rest obtained from reference TRBV7-3 and TRBJ2-7, is as follows: GAGVSQTPSNKVTEKGKYVELRCDPISGHTALYWYRQSLGQGPEFLIYFQGTGAADDSGLPNDRFFAVRPEGSVSTLKIQRTERGDSAVYLCASSLTGQEQYFGPGTRLTVT.

The rearrangement joins TRBV3-1 (or the pseudogene TRBV3-2) to TRBJ1-2, with 9 bases aligning to TRBD1. The germline V gene has CDR1 LGHDT and CDR2 YNNKEL (reference sequence). Losses at the gene ends were 2 bases for V and 4 bases for J; bases not matched to a gene: 5. The CDR3 consists of 15 residues. The CDR3 protein is CASSQWDRERYGYTF. Written as DNA, the CDR3 is TGTGCCAGCAGCCAATGGGACAGGGAGCGCTATGGCTACACCTTC.

The V and J genes are TRBV27 and TRBJ1-1; D perhaps matches TRBD1 (6 bases). Germline assignment: CDR1 MNHEY and CDR2 SMNVEV (reference sequence). The CDR3 covers 17 residues. V lost 6 bases, J lost 2 bases, and 22 bases lay in between. This chain's CDR3 is CASRPGPGEGQNTEAFF. The CDR3 nucleotides read TGTGCCAGCAGACCTGGTCCAGGGGAGGGACAAAACACTGAAGCTTTCTTT.

This clone was counted a single time. This chain connects TRBV18 to TRBJ2-1; TRBD2 agrees at 7 bases. Germline CDR1 reads KGHSH; CDR2 reads LQKENI. The CDR3 is 14 amino acids. V lost 3 bases, J lost 11 bases, and 10 bases stayed unmatched. CDR3 bases: TGTGCCAGCTCACCTCCTGGGGAGGGACGAAAGCAGTTCTTC. As protein: CASSPPGEGRKQFF. Full variable domain (missing parts from reference TRBV18 and TRBJ2-1): NAGVMQNPRHLVRRRGQEARLRCSPMKGHSHVYWYRQLPEEGLKFMVYLQKENIIDESGMPKERFSAEFPKEGPSILRIQQVVRGDSAAYFCASSPPGEGRKQFFGPGTRLTVL.